A single sample gave rise to the 29 T cell receptor beta chains below, sequenced in a study of OX40 agonist ivuxolimab in advanced cancers. TCRdb keeps only in-frame clones here, not all; method: immunoSEQ multiplex PCR. The sample yields some 85,000 clones, roughly 88% seen once. This specimen was CD4+ or CD8+ T cells sorted from blood, taken in a trial of the OX40 agonist ivuxolimab. The receptors stem from an adult with an advanced solid tumor such as melanoma, head and neck, liver or kidney cancer.

This clone was seen only once. This chain links TRBV5-6 with TRBJ1-4; TRBD1 is a possible D gene (5 bases). Germline values: CDR1 SGHDT, CDR2 YYEEEE. The germline V and J ends were trimmed by 0 bases and 4 bases, with 10 bases remaining between them. The CDR3 loop spans 15 amino acids. Here the CDR3 DNA reads TGTGCCAGCAGCTTGGGGGGGAACCTTAATGAAAAACTGTTTTTT. Its translation: CASSLGGNLNEKLFF.

A note on this clone: This same CDR3 is encoded by further DNA sequences in the sample. The chain recombines TRBV12-5 with TRBJ1-5; 9 nucleotides line up with TRBD1. The CDR3 runs to 14 residues. With 7 bases clipped from V and 10 bases from J, the junction kept 11 bases outside the gene matches. From germline, CDR1 is LGHNT and CDR2 FRNRAP. This CDR3 reads CASAPRDREVPQHF. The CDR3, as DNA: TGTGCTAGTGCACCGAGGGACAGGGAAGTCCCCCAGCATTTT.

The chain combines TRBV4-1 with TRBJ1-2; D is undetermined. CDR1 and CDR2 from the germline V gene are MGHRA and YSYEKL. The CDR3 totals 16 residues. The V end lost 0 bases, the J end lost 0 bases, and 11 bases lay between the germline ends. CDR3 region: CASSQDLQTTNYGYTF. The CDR3 nucleotides are TGCGCCAGCAGCCAAGATCTTCAGACAACTAACTATGGCTACACCTTC.

V is TRBV30 and J is TRBJ1-5; 9 bases fit TRBD1. The CDR3 sequence is 15 residues long. Germline lookup yields CDR1 GTSNPN and CDR2 SVGIG (reference sequence). With V trimmed by 3 bases and J by 2 bases, 5 bases remained unmatched. CDR3 bases: TGTGCCTGGAGCCAGGGACAGGGCGGCAATCAGCCCCAGCATTTT. This gives the protein CAWSQGQGGNQPQHF.

This clone was seen only once. The V and J genes are TRBV27 and TRBJ1-6; D is unresolved. Trimming removed 7 bases at V and 7 bases at J, with 11 bases between. The length of the CDR3 is 13 residues. Germline V gene sequence: CDR1 MNHEY, CDR2 SMNVEV (reference sequence). CDR3 sequence: CASKGYVNSPLHF. The DNA for the CDR3 is TGTGCCAGCAAGGGTTACGTAAATTCACCCCTCCACTTT.

The J gene is TRBJ1-1, the V gene TRBV28; TRBD1 matches at 9 bases. V lost 3 bases to trimming and J lost 0 bases; unmatched junction nucleotides: 8. The CDR3 is 17 amino acids. Germline V CDR1 and CDR2: MDHEN, SYDVKM. The chain's CDR3 is CASSLPGQGRLNTEAFF. In DNA, the CDR3 is TGTGCCAGCAGTTTGCCGGGACAGGGACGTCTGAACACTGAAGCTTTCTTT.

This clone appeared a few times. The chain has TRBV19 and TRBJ2-7; possible D gene TRBD1, 6 bases. Per the germline V gene, CDR1 is LNHDA and CDR2 is SQIVND (reference sequence). V was shortened by 4 bases and J by 1 base, with 11 bases between the two germline ends. This CDR3 spans 14 amino acids. The CDR3 here is CASSNSGTSYEQYF. CDR3 sequence (DNA): TGTGCCAGTAGTAACTCCGGGACATCCTACGAGCAGTACTTC.

The chain combines TRBV5-5 with TRBJ1-6; D possibly corresponds to TRBD1 (6 bases). The CDR3 spans 15 residues. CDR1 and CDR2 from the germline V gene are SGHKS and YYEKEE (reference sequence). Trimming removed 6 bases at V and 7 bases at J, with 17 bases between. The CDR3 reads CASTTLGTGNSPLHF. In DNA form, the CDR3 reads TGTGCCAGCACCACGCTCGGCACAGGGAATTCACCCCTCCACTTT.

The rearrangement links TRBV7-2 to TRBJ1-1; 7 positions agree with TRBD1. The J segment lost 2 bases and the V segment lost 5 bases, leaving 5 bases of the junction unmatched. Per the germline V gene, CDR1 is SGHTA and CDR2 is FQGNSA. This CDR3 spans 14 amino acids. The CDR3 region has the DNA TGTGCCAGCAGCGGCGGGACAGACAACACTGAAGCTTTCTTT. This translates into CASSGGTDNTEAFF.

The chain employs TRBV4-1 and TRBJ1-3, with D perhaps matching TRBD1 (6 bases). CDR1 is MGHRA, CDR2 YSYEKL, per germline. CDR3 length: 15 amino acids. Trimming removed 1 base at V and 1 base at J, with 8 bases between. CDR3: CASSQATGSGNTIYF. In DNA form, the CDR3 reads TGCGCCAGCAGCCAAGCGACAGGATCTGGAAACACCATATATTTT.

The J gene is TRBJ1-2, the V gene TRBV7-8; weak D call: TRBD1 (6 bases). Per the germline V gene, CDR1 is SGHVS and CDR2 is FQNEAQ. The CDR3 has 14 residues. Deletions cut 4 bases from V and 8 bases from J, with 17 bases between. Here the CDR3 DNA reads TGTGCCAGCAGCTCGTTACAGGGCGTGGGAGGCTACACCTTC. This translates into CASSSLQGVGGYTF.

The chain combines TRBV7-2 with TRBJ1-2; a possible D gene is TRBD1 (5 bases). Germline assignment: CDR1 SGHTA and CDR2 FQGNSA. Trimming pared 4 bases from V and 7 bases from J, leaving 13 bases between. This CDR3 has 13 amino acids. The CDR3 reads CASSSPGLRGYTF. The CDR3 DNA follows: TGTGCCAGCAGCTCTCCAGGGTTACGTGGCTACACCTTC.

This clone was seen only a few times. The chain employs TRBV25-1 and TRBJ1-6, with 7 bases fitting TRBD1. The CDR3 runs 14 residues. Germline assignment: CDR1 MGHDK and CDR2 SYGVNS. With V trimmed by 4 bases and J by 7 bases, 4 bases remained unmatched. In DNA form, the CDR3 reads TGTGCCAGCAGTGGACAGGGTTGGAATTCACCCCTCCACTTT. It encodes CASSGQGWNSPLHF.

This clone was counted once. This chain connects TRBV7-2 to TRBJ1-6; unclear D gene. The germline V and J ends were trimmed by 1 base and 0 bases, with 10 bases remaining between them. CDR3 length: 17 amino acids. Germline assignment: CDR1 SGHTA and CDR2 FQGNSA. CDR3 amino acids: CASSLDGILSYNSPLHF. CDR3 nucleotide sequence: TGTGCCAGCAGCTTAGACGGGATACTCTCCTATAATTCACCCCTCCACTTT.

The chain has TRBV14 and TRBJ2-1; 8 bases are a match to TRBD2. The CDR3 has 15 amino acids. CDR1 is SGHDN, CDR2 FVKESK, per germline. V shed 8 bases and J 12 bases; nucleotides not matched to a gene: 18. The CDR3 DNA follows: TGTGCCAGCCGTAGTTCTAGCGGGCCCAGAGGCATGCAGTTCTTC. Translated, it gives CASRSSSGPRGMQFF.

The CDR3 coding sequence is TGTGCCAGCAGCGTCCGACAGGGGAACATTCAGTACTTC. It is translated as CASSVRQGNIQYF. The rearrangement links TRBV11-3 to TRBJ2-4; 8 bases are shared with TRBD1. V lost 5 bases, J lost 7 bases, and 4 bases stayed unmatched. CDR3 size: 13 residues. The germline V gene encodes CDR1 SGHNT and CDR2 YENEEA.

This clone is a singleton in its sample. This sequence joins TRBV14 and TRBJ2-5; tentatively, D is TRBD1 (6 bases). CDR3 length: 14 amino acids. Germline CDR1 reads SGHDN; CDR2 reads FVKESK. The V end was cut by 6 bases, the J end by 1 base, with 12 bases between. The CDR3 sequence is CASRKAGAQETQYF. The CDR3 bases are TGTGCCAGCAGGAAAGCAGGGGCCCAAGAGACCCAGTACTTC. Looking up the rest from reference TRBV14 and TRBJ2-5 gives the full variable domain: EAGVTQFPSHSVIEKGQTVTLRCDPISGHDNLYWYRRVMGKEIKFLLHFVKESKQDESGMPNNRFLAERTGGTYSTLKVQPAELEDSGVYFCASRKAGAQETQYFGPGTRLLVL.

This chain joins TRBV30 and TRBJ2-1, with a tentative D call TRBD2 (5 bases). The CDR3 spans 13 residues. V shed 3 bases and J shed 3 bases, with 9 bases lying between them. Germline V gives CDR1 GTSNPN, CDR2 SVGIG (reference sequence). The CDR3 DNA is TGTGCCTGGAGCGATACTAGCTACAATGAGCAGTTCTTC. It is translated as CAWSDTSYNEQFF.

The rearrangement joins TRBV7-2 to TRBJ2-5; a possible D gene is TRBD2 (5 bases). CDR1 and CDR2 (germline): SGHTA, FQGNSA. CDR3 length: 15 amino acids. Trimming stripped 1 base from V and 3 bases from J, with 12 bases between. The CDR3 DNA is TGTGCCAGCAGCTTAGTACAACGGGGAGAAGAGACCCAGTACTTC. Protein product: CASSLVQRGEETQYF.

The genes are TRBV5-6 and TRBJ1-6; TRBD1 matches at 7 bases. Germline loops: CDR1 SGHDT, CDR2 YYEEEE. J gave up 10 bases and V 4 bases, and 17 bases lay outside the gene matches. This CDR3 has 17 residues. The CDR3 is CASSNEIRQGVRSPLHF. The CDR3 DNA reads as TGTGCCAGCAGCAACGAAATACGACAGGGAGTAAGATCACCCCTCCACTTT.

This chain connects TRBV5-1 to TRBJ2-5; D may be TRBD1 (6 bases). The germline gives CDR1 SGHRS, CDR2 YFSETQ. The V end was cut by 4 bases, the J end by 2 bases, with 12 bases between. There are 14 residues in the CDR3. In DNA form, the CDR3 reads TGCGCCAGCAGCCCGACAGGCCATCAAGAGACCCAGTACTTC. Translating it yields CASSPTGHQETQYF.

V gene TRBV4-1 combines with J gene TRBJ2-1; 10 bases match TRBD2. Unmatched junction bases numbered 16, after V lost 5 bases and J lost 12 bases. Per the germline V gene, CDR1 is MGHRA and CDR2 is YSYEKL. CDR3 length: 16 residues. Written as DNA, the CDR3 is TGCGCCAGCAGCTCCTCTAGCGGGGGTCCCCTCCGGGGGCAGTTCTTC. It codes for CASSSSSGGPLRGQFF.

The J gene is TRBJ1-5, the V gene TRBV7-2, with no clear D. Germline loops: CDR1 SGHTA, CDR2 FQGNSA. V was cut by 1 base and J by 6 bases, with 13 bases left in between. The CDR3 loop spans 15 amino acids. CDR3 residues: CASSLELRLGQPQHF. The CDR3 coding sequence is TGTGCCAGCAGCTTAGAACTGAGGTTAGGTCAGCCCCAGCATTTT.

This chain connects TRBV5-1 to TRBJ2-1, with D unresolved. V dropped 0 bases and J dropped 0 bases, with 10 bases sitting between them. CDR1 and CDR2 from the germline V gene are SGHRS and YFSETQ. The CDR3 extends over 16 amino acids. CDR3 nucleotides: TGCGCCAGCAGCTTGGATGGACCCCTCTCCTACAATGAGCAGTTCTTC. It is translated as CASSLDGPLSYNEQFF. Full variable domain (rest looked up from reference TRBV5-1 and TRBJ2-1): KAGVTQTPRYLIKTRGQQVTLSCSPISGHRSVSWYQQTPGQGLQFLFEYFSETQRNKGNFPGRFSGRQFSNSRSEMNVSTLELGDSALYLCASSLDGPLSYNEQFFGPGTRLTVL.

The rearrangement joins TRBV11-2 to TRBJ1-1, with TRBD1 identical over 7 bases. V was pared by 4 bases and J by 6 bases, with 8 bases of the junction left unmatched. This CDR3 has 14 amino acids. Germline lookup yields CDR1 SGHAT and CDR2 FQNNGV. CDR3 loop: CASSSRDSWAEAFF. CDR3 sequence (DNA): TGTGCCAGCAGCTCCCGGGACAGTTGGGCTGAAGCTTTCTTT.

The chain couples TRBV6-5 to TRBJ2-4; the match to TRBD1 covers 7 bases. The CDR3 loop spans 13 amino acids. Germline lookup yields CDR1 MNHEY and CDR2 SVGAGI. V lost 8 bases, J lost 4 bases, and 5 bases stayed unmatched. CDR3 protein: CASFGTAKNIQYF. CDR3 coding DNA: TGTGCCAGCTTCGGGACAGCGAAAAACATTCAGTACTTC.

This chain joins TRBV5-4 and TRBJ2-7; D unresolved. Germline V gives CDR1 SGHNT, CDR2 YYREEE (reference sequence). The CDR3 totals 14 residues. Trimming removed 0 bases at V and 2 bases at J, with 9 bases between. The CDR3 is CASSLGAATYEQYF. DNA for the CDR3: TGTGCCAGCAGCTTGGGGGCGGCAACCTACGAGCAGTACTTC.

CDR3 amino acids: CASSSSPGGAYEQFF. The CDR3 DNA sequence: TGCGCCAGCAGCTCATCCCCAGGGGGCGCGTATGAGCAGTTCTTC. The chain combines TRBV5-1 with TRBJ2-1; 8 nucleotides line up with TRBD1. CDR1 SGHRS and CDR2 YFSETQ come from the germline V gene. This CDR3 has 15 amino acids. V trimming: 3 bases; J trimming: 8 bases; junction bases outside the gene matches: 10.

V gene TRBV5-1 combines with J gene TRBJ2-2, with 7 bases identical to TRBD2. Unmatched junction bases numbered 9, after V lost 3 bases and J lost 4 bases. The CDR3 is 16 residues long. Germline assignment: CDR1 SGHRS and CDR2 YFSETQ. CDR3: CASSWDTSGGTGELFF. CDR3 bases: TGCGCCAGCAGCTGGGATACCTCGGGGGGCACCGGGGAGCTGTTTTTT.